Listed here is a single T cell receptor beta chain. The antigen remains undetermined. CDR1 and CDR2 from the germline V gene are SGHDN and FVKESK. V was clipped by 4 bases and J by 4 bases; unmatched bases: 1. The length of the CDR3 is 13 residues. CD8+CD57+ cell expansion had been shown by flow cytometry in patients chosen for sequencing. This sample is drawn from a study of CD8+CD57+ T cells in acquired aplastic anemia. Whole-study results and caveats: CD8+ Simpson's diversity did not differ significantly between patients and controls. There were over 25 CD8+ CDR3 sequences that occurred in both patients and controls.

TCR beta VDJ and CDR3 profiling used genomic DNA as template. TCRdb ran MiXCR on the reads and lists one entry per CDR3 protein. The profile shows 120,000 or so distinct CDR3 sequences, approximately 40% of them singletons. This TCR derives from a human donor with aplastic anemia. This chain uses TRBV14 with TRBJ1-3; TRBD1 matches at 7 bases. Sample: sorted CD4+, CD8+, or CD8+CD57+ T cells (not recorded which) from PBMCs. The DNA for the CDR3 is TGTGCCAGCAGCCGGGACAGAGGAAACACCATATATTTT. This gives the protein CASSRDRGNTIYF.